The clone carrying this T cell receptor beta chain was seen many times. Its specificity is not known. The CDR3 is made up of 13 amino acids. Trimming removed 5 bases at V and 3 bases at J, with 10 bases between. The data originate from a study of T cells after yellow fever vaccination. Study results and caveats: After the booster, 96% of CD4 and 88% of CD8 primary-response clones were re-detected.

Production of TCR cDNA was by 5'RACE template switching, which also added a universal primer site and UMIs. TCRdb ran MiXCR on the 5' RACE reads and lists one entry per CDR3 protein. Among over 150,000 distinct CDR3 sequences listed, under 7.5% were seen once. The receptor's source is a man between 18 and 35 years old who received the YFV17D yellow fever vaccine. This sequence joins TRBV12-3 or TRBV12-4 and TRBJ1-2, with D maybe TRBD1 (5 bases). Sequencing used CD4+ T cells sorted from PBMCs, obtained about 5 days after the first yellow fever vaccination. CDR3 sequence reads: CASSRDEHYGYTF. CDR3 sequence (DNA): TGTGCCAGCAGTCGGGACGAACACTATGGCTACACCTTC.